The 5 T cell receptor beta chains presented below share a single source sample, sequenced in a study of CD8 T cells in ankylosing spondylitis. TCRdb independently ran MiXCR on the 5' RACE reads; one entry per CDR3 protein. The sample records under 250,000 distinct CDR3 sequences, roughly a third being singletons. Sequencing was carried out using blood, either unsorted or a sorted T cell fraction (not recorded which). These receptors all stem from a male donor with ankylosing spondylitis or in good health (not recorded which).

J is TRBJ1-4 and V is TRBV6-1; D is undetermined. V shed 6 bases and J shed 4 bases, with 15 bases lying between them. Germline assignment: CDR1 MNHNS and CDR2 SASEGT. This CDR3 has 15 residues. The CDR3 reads CASSNTGSRNEKLFF. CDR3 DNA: TGTGCCAGCAGCAACACCGGGAGCCGTAATGAAAAACTGTTTTTT.

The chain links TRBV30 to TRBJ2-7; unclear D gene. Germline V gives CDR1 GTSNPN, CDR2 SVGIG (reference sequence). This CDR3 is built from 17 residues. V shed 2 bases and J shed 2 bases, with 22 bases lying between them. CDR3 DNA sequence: TGTGCCTGGAGTCCGACCCTAGGTGATCTAATTCCCTACGAGCAGTACTTC. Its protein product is CAWSPTLGDLIPYEQYF.

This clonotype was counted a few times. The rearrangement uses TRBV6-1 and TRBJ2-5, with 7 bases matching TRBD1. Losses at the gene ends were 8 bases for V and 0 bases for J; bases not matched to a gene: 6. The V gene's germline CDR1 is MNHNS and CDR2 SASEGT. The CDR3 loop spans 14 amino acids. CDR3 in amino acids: CASGQDTYQETQYF. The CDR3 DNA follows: TGTGCCAGCGGACAGGATACGTACCAAGAGACCCAGTACTTC.

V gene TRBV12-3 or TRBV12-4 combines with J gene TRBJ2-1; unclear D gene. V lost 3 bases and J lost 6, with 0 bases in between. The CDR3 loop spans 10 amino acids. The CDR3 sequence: CASSFNEQFF. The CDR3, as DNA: TGTGCCAGCAGTTTCAATGAGCAGTTCTTC.

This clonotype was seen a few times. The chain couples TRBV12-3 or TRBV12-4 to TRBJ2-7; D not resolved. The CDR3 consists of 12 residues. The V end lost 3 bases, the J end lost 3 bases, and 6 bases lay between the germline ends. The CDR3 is CASSFGLYEQYF. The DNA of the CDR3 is TGTGCCAGCAGTTTCGGCCTCTACGAGCAGTACTTC.